This is a list of T cell receptor beta chains from one sample in a study of T cell changes during pregnancy in multiple sclerosis. TCRdb keeps only in-frame clones here, not all; method: immunoSEQ multiplex PCR. This repertoire shows more than 45,000 clones, 93% found once; its top ten account for around 4%. Source: CD8+ T cells from peripheral blood mononuclear cells, taken in the second trimester of pregnancy. The receptors here all came from a female donor with multiple sclerosis, enrolled in a pregnancy study. Each CDR3 is given with its conserved first and last residue.

V	J	length	CDR3
TRBV29-1	TRBJ2-7	18	CSVRGELTTTGATYEQYF
TRBV6-4	TRBJ2-1	15	CASSPTSGGYNEQFF
TRBV27	TRBJ1-1	14	CASSLWTGSSEAFF
TRBV7-8	TRBJ2-3	14	CASSLAGLEDTQYF
TRBV18	TRBJ2-6	18	CASSIQGALTSGANVLTF
TRBV2	TRBJ1-1	12	CASIGEGTEAFF
TRBV7-3	TRBJ2-7	14	CASSPGTSFHEQYF
TRBV28	TRBJ2-1	15	CAIQLAGGSYNEQFF
TRBV4-1	TRBJ2-7	16	CASSQEEGLAPYEQYF
TRBV7-7	TRBJ2-2	18	CASSHGLAGDANTGELFF
TRBV9	TRBJ2-3	12	CASSGHTDTQYF
TRBV9	TRBJ2-1	12	CASSYSSNEQFF
TRBV9	TRBJ1-4	14	CASSPNQGNEKLFF
TRBV6-1	TRBJ1-2	14	CASSEWGDVYGYTF
TRBV29-1	TRBJ1-1	11	CSVRGNTEAFF
TRBV6-6	TRBJ1-1	16	CASSYEDRIGNTEAFF
TRBV28	TRBJ2-3	15	CATEGTSGNTDTQYF
TRBV2	TRBJ2-3	16	CASSEFNQRGTDTQYF
TRBV2	TRBJ1-5	14	CASSENRVGQPQHF
TRBV27	TRBJ2-4	15	CASSRAGGAKNIQYF
TRBV7-3	TRBJ2-1	15	CASSFSAGEMNEQFF
TRBV7-2	TRBJ2-1	12	CASSLEHNEQFF
TRBV5-1	TRBJ1-1	13	CASSRPDNAEAFF
TRBV27	TRBJ2-1	15	CASSSLAGGLNEQFF
TRBV11-1	TRBJ2-5	14	CASSSGQGVETQYF
TRBV5-4	TRBJ2-5	14	CASSFREGGQGQYF
TRBV18	TRBJ2-1	15	CASSPEREGGNEQFF
TRBV30	TRBJ2-7	12	CAWSVQGVEQYF
TRBV29-1	TRBJ1-1	16	CSVAGGEWEWDTEAFF
TRBV2	TRBJ2-7	12	CARGGSYYEQYF
TRBV7-6	TRBJ2-1	15	CASSRDRVSYNEQFF
TRBV6-5	TRBJ2-2	15	CASRLGQPRSGELFF
TRBV6-5	TRBJ1-6	15	CASRSITGVNSPLHF
TRBV11-2	TRBJ1-1	12	CASSYMNTEAFF
TRBV15	TRBJ2-7	16	CATSRPPGAGSYEQYF
TRBV7-9	TRBJ2-7	14	CASSLDVTPYEQYF
TRBV7-9	TRBJ2-1	17	CASSSHLAVLGYNEQFF
TRBV11-2	TRBJ2-2	13	CASPGQNTGELFF
TRBV7-2	TRBJ1-6	12	CASSLGGESLHF
TRBV27	TRBJ1-5	13	CASSLYADQPQHF
TRBV2	TRBJ2-1	13	CASRWAGVNEQFF
TRBV4-1	TRBJ1-1	13	CASSLAGGTEAFF
TRBV5-4	TRBJ2-3	16	CASSGPSGHHTDTQYF
TRBV27	TRBJ2-7	13	CASSFAYGYEQYF
TRBV7-9	TRBJ1-1	15	CASSSRTGGPTEAFF
TRBV7-9	TRBJ1-6	13	CASRPTGSSPLHF